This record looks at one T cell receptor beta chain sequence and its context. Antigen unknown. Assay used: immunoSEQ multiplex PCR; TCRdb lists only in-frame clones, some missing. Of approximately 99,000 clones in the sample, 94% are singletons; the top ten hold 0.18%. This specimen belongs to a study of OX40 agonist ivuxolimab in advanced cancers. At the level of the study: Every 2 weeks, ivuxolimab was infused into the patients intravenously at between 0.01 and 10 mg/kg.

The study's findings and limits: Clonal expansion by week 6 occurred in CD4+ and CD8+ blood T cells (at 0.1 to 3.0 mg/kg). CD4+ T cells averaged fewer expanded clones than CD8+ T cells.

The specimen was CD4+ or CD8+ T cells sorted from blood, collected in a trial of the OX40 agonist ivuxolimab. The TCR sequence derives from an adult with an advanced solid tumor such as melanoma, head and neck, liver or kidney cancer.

CDR3 DNA: TGCGCCAGCAGCTTTACGGGAGGGGGCCGCACAGATACGCAGTATTTT. This sequence encodes CASSFTGGGRTDTQYF. The chain has TRBV5-1 and TRBJ2-3, with a tentative D call TRBD2 (8 bases). Germline loops: CDR1 SGHRS, CDR2 YFSETQ. The CDR3 loop spans 16 amino acids. Trimming took 2 bases from V and 1 from J, leaving 14 bases between them.